The clone carrying this T cell receptor (beta chain) came up a few times. The sample is drawn from a study of blood T cells in healthy people across ages. Primers used in a second PCR of roughly 6 to 11 cycles were a sample-barcoded 5' primer and a J-beta primer mix. MiXCR, applied by TCRdb to the 5' RACE reads, yields one record per CDR3 protein. Among roughly 800,000 distinct CDR3 sequences listed, around a quarter were seen once. This CDR3 has 17 residues. V lost 6 bases to trimming and J lost 3 bases; unmatched junction nucleotides: 16. In germline, CDR1 is MDHEN, CDR2 SYDVKM. These same records also appear under a second study, on T cells of mothers and their children. That publication notes: Study donors consisted of a few healthy Caucasian mothers and their six children.

The genes are TRBV28 and TRBJ2-5; 7 bases map to TRBD2. The sequenced sample was blood. The receptor's source is a boy younger than 18 in good health. Here the CDR3 DNA reads TGTGCCAGCAGCGGGGAGGGACGTGGGAGTGGGAAAGAGACCCAGTACTTC. Residues: CASSGEGRGSGKETQYF. The full variable domain, with the rest looked up from reference TRBV28 and TRBJ2-5, is DVKVTQSSRYLVKRTGEKVFLECVQDMDHENMFWYRQDPGLGLRLIYFSYDVKMKEKGDIPEGYSVSREKKERFSLILESASTNQTSMYLCASSGEGRGSGKETQYFGPGTRLLVL.